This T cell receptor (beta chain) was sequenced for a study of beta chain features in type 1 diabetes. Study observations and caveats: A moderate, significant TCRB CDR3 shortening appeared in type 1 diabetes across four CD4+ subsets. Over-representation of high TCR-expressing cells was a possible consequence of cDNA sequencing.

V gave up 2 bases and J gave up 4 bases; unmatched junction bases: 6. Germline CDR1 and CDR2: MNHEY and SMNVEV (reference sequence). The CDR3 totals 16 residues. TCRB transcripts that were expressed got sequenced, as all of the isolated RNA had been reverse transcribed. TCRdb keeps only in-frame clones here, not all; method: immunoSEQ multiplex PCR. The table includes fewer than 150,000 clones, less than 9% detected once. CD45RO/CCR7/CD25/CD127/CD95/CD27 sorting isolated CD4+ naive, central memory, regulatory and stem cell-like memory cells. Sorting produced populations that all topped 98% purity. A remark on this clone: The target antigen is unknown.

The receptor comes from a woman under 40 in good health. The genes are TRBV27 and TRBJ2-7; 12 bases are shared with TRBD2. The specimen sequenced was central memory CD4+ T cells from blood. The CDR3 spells CASSLGSSGRAYEQYF. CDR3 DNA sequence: TGTGCCAGCAGTTTAGGGTCTAGCGGGAGGGCTTACGAGCAGTACTTC.